Each of the 18 T cell receptor beta chains below was sequenced from the same sample in a study of response to subunit inactivated influenza vaccine. In TCRdb, the RT-PCR reads were re-called with MiXCR into one record per CDR3 protein. This table holds 500,000 or so distinct CDR3 sequences, approximately 15% found once. The input for sequencing was CD4+ T cells sorted from PBMCs, taken less than 30 months after vaccination. These receptors all come from a man between 50 and 70 years old who received an inactivated influenza vaccine.

This clonotype was seen only a few times. The V call is TRBV5-1, the J call TRBJ1-5, with D possibly matching TRBD1 (6 bases). The V and J ends lost 0 bases and 7 bases respectively, with 11 bases between them. The V gene's germline CDR1 is SGHRS and CDR2 YFSETQ. CDR3 length: 14 residues. The DNA of the CDR3 is TGCGCCAGCAGCTTGGGATCAGGGGACCAGCCCCAGCATTTT. Protein sequence: CASSLGSGDQPQHF. The full variable domain, with the rest looked up from reference TRBV5-1 and TRBJ1-5, is KAGVTQTPRYLIKTRGQQVTLSCSPISGHRSVSWYQQTPGQGLQFLFEYFSETQRNKGNFPGRFSGRQFSNSRSEMNVSTLELGDSALYLCASSLGSGDQPQHFGDGTRLSIL.

This sequence joins TRBV6-5 and TRBJ2-1; 7 nucleotides agree with TRBD2. CDR3 length: 15 residues. Germline-derived CDR1 and CDR2 are MNHEY and SVGAGI. Trimming took 2 bases from V and 2 from J; bases not matched to a gene: 3. CDR3 amino acids: CASSYGRGTYNEQFF. In nucleotides, the CDR3 is TGTGCCAGCAGTTACGGGCGGGGGACCTACAATGAGCAGTTCTTC.

Ten or more counts support this clonotype. Germline and junction disagree at one end, which may indicate a read error. This chain links TRBV12-3 or TRBV12-4 with TRBJ2-1; tentative D call: TRBD2 (6 bases). The CDR3 runs 12 residues. This chain's CDR3 is CASSHTLSRLVF. The CDR3, as DNA: TGTGCCAGCAGCCATACACTAAGTAGACTAGTATTC.

This clonotype was recorded a few times. V is TRBV2 and J is TRBJ1-6; possibly TRBD1 for D (5 bases). The CDR3 loop spans 13 amino acids. V lost 3 bases to trimming and J lost 5 bases, with 5 bases between them. The germline V gene has CDR1 SNHLY and CDR2 FYNNEI. The DNA for the CDR3 is TGTGCCAGCAGTGAGGGGGATAATTCACCCCTCCACTTT. Its translation: CASSEGDNSPLHF. The variable domain in full, with the rest retrieved from reference TRBV2 and TRBJ1-6, is EPEVTQTPSHQVTQMGQEVILRCVPISNHLYFYWYRQILGQKVEFLVSFYNNEISEKSEIFDDQFSVERPDGSNFTLKIRSTKLEDSAMYFCASSEGDNSPLHFGNGTRLTVT.

This clonotype was counted between two and nine times. The chain recombines TRBV5-4 with TRBJ2-3; possible D gene TRBD2, 6 bases. Germline CDR1 reads SGHNT; CDR2 reads YYREEE (reference sequence). The ends were cut back, 3 bases at V and 6 bases at J, with 11 bases in the middle. The CDR3 spans 13 residues. The DNA for the CDR3 is TGTGCCAGCAGCTCGGGGGACCTGGATACGCAGTATTTT. Encoded protein: CASSSGDLDTQYF.

In this sample, this clonotype turned up many times. This chain uses TRBV9 with TRBJ2-7, with 8 bases lining up with TRBD1. CDR1 is SGDLS, CDR2 YYNGEE, per germline. The CDR3 contains 14 residues. The trim removed 2 bases at V and 2 bases at J, leaving 3 bases unmatched. CDR3 loop: CASSVDRGAYEQYF. Here the CDR3 DNA reads TGTGCCAGCAGCGTTGACAGGGGTGCCTACGAGCAGTACTTC.

The sample holds a few counts of this clonotype. The chain couples TRBV5-5 to TRBJ2-7, with 9 bases fitting TRBD1. Trimming removed 5 bases from V and 4 bases from J; junction bases left unmatched: 7. This CDR3 has 14 residues. Germline V lookup: CDR1 SGHKS, CDR2 YYEKEE (reference sequence). The CDR3 nucleotides read TGTGCCAGCAGGACACCGGGACAGGGTTACGAGCAGTACTTC. It is translated as CASRTPGQGYEQYF.

The chain is built from TRBV30 and TRBJ1-1; the D is unclear. V was shortened by 0 bases and J by 0 bases, with 8 bases between the two germline ends. The germline V gene has CDR1 GTSNPN and CDR2 SVGIG (reference sequence). This CDR3 region has 14 residues. The CDR3 nucleotides are TGTGCCTGGAGTGTTAAGACACTGAACACTGAAGCTTTCTTT. This codes for CAWSVKTLNTEAFF. Together with reference TRBV30 and TRBJ1-1, the CDR3 gives the full variable domain: SQTIHQWPATLVQPVGSPLSLECTVEGTSNPNLYWYRQAAGRGLQLLFYSVGIGQISSEVPQNLSASRPQDRQFILSSKKLLLSDSGFYLCAWSVKTLNTEAFFGQGTRLTVV.

V gene TRBV4-3 combines with J gene TRBJ2-7; 7 bases line up with TRBD2. Per the germline V gene, CDR1 is LGHNA and CDR2 is YSLEER. There are 16 residues in the CDR3. With 0 bases clipped from V and 0 bases from J, the junction kept 5 bases outside the gene matches. CDR3 amino acids: CASSQDRWTSSYEQYF. CDR3 bases: TGCGCCAGCAGCCAAGATCGTTGGACTAGCTCCTACGAGCAGTACTTC.

The chain recombines TRBV5-1 with TRBJ2-5, with D unclear. Trimming took 0 bases from V and 2 from J, leaving 8 bases between them. The CDR3 sequence is 14 residues long. The germline V gene has CDR1 SGHRS and CDR2 YFSETQ. The CDR3 coding sequence is TGCGCCAGCAGCTTGGTTAGCCAGCAAGAGACCCAGTACTTC. Amino acid sequence: CASSLVSQQETQYF.

There are a few counts of this clonotype. This chain connects TRBV6-2 or TRBV6-3 to TRBJ1-5; D may be TRBD1 (5 bases). V was pared by 1 base and J by 7 bases, with 11 bases between. Germline CDR1 is MNHEY and CDR2 is SVGEGT. CDR3 length equals 14 residues. The CDR3 region has the DNA TGTGCCAGCAGTTACTACCAGGGCAGCCAGCCCCAGCATTTT. Translating it yields CASSYYQGSQPQHF.

There are many counts of this clonotype. This rearrangement joins TRBV12-3 or TRBV12-4 to TRBJ1-1; no clear D. This CDR3 has 13 residues. The V end lost 5 bases, the J end lost 9 bases, and 16 bases lay between the germline ends. In nucleotides, the CDR3 is TGTGCCAGCAGTGCGGACTGGGCTAGTCAAGCTTTCTTT. It translates to CASSADWASQAFF.

This clonotype showed up many times. The genes are TRBV10-3 and TRBJ2-7; 7 bases map to TRBD2. J was trimmed by 6 bases and V by 10 bases; bases with no gene match: 12. This CDR3 contains 13 residues. Per the germline V gene, CDR1 is ENHRY and CDR2 is SYGVKD. CDR3 bases: TGTGCCACTGGGAGTGGGGGGGTAAGCGAGCAGTACTTC. Translation gives CATGSGGVSEQYF.

This clonotype has just a few counts. The genes are TRBV29-1 and TRBJ1-2; D is unresolved. V lost 5 bases and J 8 bases, leaving 15 bases between the germline ends. Germline CDR1 reads SQVTM; CDR2 reads ANQGSEA. This CDR3 contains 12 residues. The CDR3 nucleotides read TGCAGCGTTTGGGCAGCTCTGGGAGGCTACACCTTC. It yields the protein CSVWAALGGYTF. Complete variable domain (other parts from reference TRBV29-1 and TRBJ1-2): SAVISQKPSRDICQRGTSLTIQCQVDSQVTMMFWYRQQPGQSLTLIATANQGSEATYESGFVIDKFPISRPNLTFSTLTVSNMSPEDSSIYLCSVWAALGGYTFGSGTRLTVV.

This clonotype occurred a few times. The chain joins TRBV20-1 to TRBJ1-5; D perhaps matches TRBD1 (5 bases). Trimming removed 3 bases at V and 5 bases at J, with 14 bases between. In germline, CDR1 is DFQATT, CDR2 SNEGSKA (reference sequence). This CDR3 contains 14 residues. The CDR3 DNA is TGCAGTGCTAGGCACGGGACCGCTTATCAGCCCCAGCATTTT. Its protein is CSARHGTAYQPQHF.

This rearrangement joins TRBV5-1 to TRBJ2-5; weak D call: TRBD2 (6 bases). V was shortened by 2 bases and J by 7 bases, with 15 bases between the two germline ends. The CDR3 spans 14 residues. Germline CDR1 and CDR2: SGHRS and YFSETQ. The CDR3: CASSLDRQGGTQYF. Written as DNA, the CDR3 is TGCGCCAGCAGCTTAGATCGTCAGGGAGGGACCCAGTACTTC.

This clonotype has more than one count but fewer than ten. The V and J genes are TRBV4-2 and TRBJ1-1; perhaps TRBD1 as D (6 bases). The CDR3 consists of 15 residues. The V gene's germline CDR1 is LGHNA and CDR2 YNFKEQ. V dropped 0 bases and J dropped 6 bases, with 14 bases sitting between them. Here the CDR3 DNA reads TGTGCCAGCAGCCAAGAATCCAGGGGAGGTGCTGAAGCTTTCTTT. This sequence encodes CASSQESRGGAEAFF.

This clonotype was detected many times. This chain links TRBV4-3 with TRBJ2-1; 10 nucleotides line up with TRBD2. There are 15 residues in the CDR3. Germline CDR1 reads LGHNA; CDR2 reads YSLEER. The trim removed 2 bases at V and 2 bases at J, leaving 0 bases unmatched. DNA for the CDR3: TGCGCCAGCAGCCAACTAGCGGGAGCCTACAATGAGCAGTTCTTC. Protein: CASSQLAGAYNEQFF.